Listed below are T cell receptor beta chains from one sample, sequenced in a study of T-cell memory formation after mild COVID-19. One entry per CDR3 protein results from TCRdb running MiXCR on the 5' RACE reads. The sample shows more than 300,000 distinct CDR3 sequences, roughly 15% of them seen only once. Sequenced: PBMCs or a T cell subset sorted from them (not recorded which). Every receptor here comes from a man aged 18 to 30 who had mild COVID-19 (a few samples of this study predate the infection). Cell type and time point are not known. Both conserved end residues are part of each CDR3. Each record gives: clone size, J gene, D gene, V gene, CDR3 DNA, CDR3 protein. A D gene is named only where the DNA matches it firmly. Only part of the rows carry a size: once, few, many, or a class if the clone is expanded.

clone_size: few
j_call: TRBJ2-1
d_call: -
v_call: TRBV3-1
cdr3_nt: TGTGCCAGCAGCCAAGACTGGTCGGGGGATTTCTCCTACAATGAGCAGTTCTTC
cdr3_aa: CASSQDWSGDFSYNEQFF

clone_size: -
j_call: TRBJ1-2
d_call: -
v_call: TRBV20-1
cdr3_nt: TGCGGCGGCTTCGGTCAAGACTCCAAACGCTATGGCTACACCTTC
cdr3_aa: CGGFGQDSKRYGYTF

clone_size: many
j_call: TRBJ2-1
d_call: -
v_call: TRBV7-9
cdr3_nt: TGTGCCAGCAGCTTAGATGGACCGAGGGATGAGCAGTTCTTC
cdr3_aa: CASSLDGPRDEQFF

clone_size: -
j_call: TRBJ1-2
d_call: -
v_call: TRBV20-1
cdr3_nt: TGCAGTGCTTCCATCAGGGGAGGTCAGACACTTAACTATGGCTACACCTTC
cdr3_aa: CSASIRGGQTLNYGYTF

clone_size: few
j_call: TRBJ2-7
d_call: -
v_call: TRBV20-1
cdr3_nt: TGCAGTGCTAGAGTCCTTGCGGACTACGAGCAGTACTTC
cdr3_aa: CSARVLADYEQYF

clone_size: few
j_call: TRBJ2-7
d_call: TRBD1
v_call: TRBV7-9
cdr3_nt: TGTGCCAGCAGCCATTCACCGGGACAGGGACCCTACGAGCAGTACTTC
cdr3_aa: CASSHSPGQGPYEQYF

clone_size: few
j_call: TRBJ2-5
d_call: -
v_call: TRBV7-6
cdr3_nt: TGTGCCAGCAGCTTTCCGGGACTGGAATGGGGAACCCAGTACTTC
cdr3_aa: CASSFPGLEWGTQYF

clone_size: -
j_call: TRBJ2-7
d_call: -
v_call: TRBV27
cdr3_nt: TGTGCCAGCAGTTTATCCGCTGATACCTACGAGCAGTACTTC
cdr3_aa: CASSLSADTYEQYF

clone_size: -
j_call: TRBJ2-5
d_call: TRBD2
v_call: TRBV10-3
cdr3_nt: TGTGCCATCAAAGTCGGGACTAGCGGTTGGGAGACCCAGTACTTC
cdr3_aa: CAIKVGTSGWETQYF

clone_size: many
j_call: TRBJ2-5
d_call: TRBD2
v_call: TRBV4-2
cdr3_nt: TGTGCCAGCAGCCAAGAACTAGCGGGGGGAGTTGAAGAGACCCAGTACTTC
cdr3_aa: CASSQELAGGVEETQYF

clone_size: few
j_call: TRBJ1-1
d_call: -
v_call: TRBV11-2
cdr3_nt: TGTGCCAGCCTGGATGGAGCGGGGCCTCCTGAGGCTTTCTTT
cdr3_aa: CASLDGAGPPEAFF

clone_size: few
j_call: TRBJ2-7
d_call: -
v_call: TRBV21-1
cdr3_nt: TGTGCCAGCAGCCGAGACAGGGGGCTACTACAGGAGCAGTACTTC
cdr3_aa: CASSRDRGLLQEQYF

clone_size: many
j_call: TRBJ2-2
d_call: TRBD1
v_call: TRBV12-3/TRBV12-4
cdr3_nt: TGTGCCACCAGTTGGGACAGGCCGAACACCGGGGAGCTGTTTTTT
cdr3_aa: CATSWDRPNTGELFF

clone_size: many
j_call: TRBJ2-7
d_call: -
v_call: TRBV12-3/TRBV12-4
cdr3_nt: TGTGCCAGCAGTTTTGGTTCCTACGAGCAGTACTTC
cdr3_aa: CASSFGSYEQYF

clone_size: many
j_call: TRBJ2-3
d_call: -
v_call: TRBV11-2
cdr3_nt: TGTGCCAGCAGCCCCCAGCGGACTAGCACAGATACGCAGTATTTT
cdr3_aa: CASSPQRTSTDTQYF

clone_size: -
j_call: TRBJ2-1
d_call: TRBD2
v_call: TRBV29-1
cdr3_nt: TGCAGCGGCCGGACTAGCAATGAGCAGTTCTTC
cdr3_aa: CSGRTSNEQFF

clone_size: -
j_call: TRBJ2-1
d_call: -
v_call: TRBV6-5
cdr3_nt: TGTGCCAGCGCTAAGGGGCCCCCGGGGGCCTACAATGAGCAGTTCTTC
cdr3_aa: CASAKGPPGAYNEQFF

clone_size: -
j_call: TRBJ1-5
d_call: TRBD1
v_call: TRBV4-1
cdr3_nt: TGCGCCAGCAGCGGGGGGACAGGGTTCAATCAGCCCCAGCATTTT
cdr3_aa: CASSGGTGFNQPQHF

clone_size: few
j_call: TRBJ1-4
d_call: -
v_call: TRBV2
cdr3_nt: TGTGCCAGCTACGAGACATTGGATGAAAAACTGTTTTTT
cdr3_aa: CASYETLDEKLFF

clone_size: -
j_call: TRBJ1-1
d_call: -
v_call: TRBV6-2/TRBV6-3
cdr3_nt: TGTGCCAGCAGTTACAGGAGGGAGTACACTGAAGCTTTCTTT
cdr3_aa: CASSYRREYTEAFF

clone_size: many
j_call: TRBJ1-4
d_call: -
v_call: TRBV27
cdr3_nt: TGTGCCAGCAGCCCCGGGACCCCATGGAAAGAAAAACTGTTTTTT
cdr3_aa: CASSPGTPWKEKLFF

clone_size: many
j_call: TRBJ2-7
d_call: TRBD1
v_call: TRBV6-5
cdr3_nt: TGTGCCAGCGCTGTGGACAGGGGAAACGAGCAGTACTTC
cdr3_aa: CASAVDRGNEQYF

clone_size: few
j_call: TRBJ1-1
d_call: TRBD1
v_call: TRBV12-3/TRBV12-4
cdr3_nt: TGTGCCAGCAGTGTAGGAGGACAGGGGGTCACTGAAGCTTTCTTT
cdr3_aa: CASSVGGQGVTEAFF

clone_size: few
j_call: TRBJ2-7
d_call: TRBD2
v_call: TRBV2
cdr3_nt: TGTGCCAGCAGTCGGGGGGAGTATTACGAGCAGTACTTC
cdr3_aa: CASSRGEYYEQYF

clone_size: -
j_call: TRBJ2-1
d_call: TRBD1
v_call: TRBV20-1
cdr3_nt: TGCAGTGCCAGAGAGGGGACAGGGGTGAATAATGAGCAGTTCTTC
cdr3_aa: CSAREGTGVNNEQFF

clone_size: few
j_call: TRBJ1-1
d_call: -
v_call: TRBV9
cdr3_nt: TGTGCCAGCAGCGGCCGATGGGGGAACACTGAAGCTTTCTTT
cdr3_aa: CASSGRWGNTEAFF

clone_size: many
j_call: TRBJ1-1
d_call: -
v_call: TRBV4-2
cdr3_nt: TGTGCCAGCAGCCAAGAAAGGGGCGAAGCTTTCTTT
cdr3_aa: CASSQERGEAFF

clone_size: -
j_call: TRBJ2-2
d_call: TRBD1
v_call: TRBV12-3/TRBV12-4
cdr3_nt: TGTGCCAGCAGCCATCGACAGGGGTCCACCGGGGAGCTGTTTTTT
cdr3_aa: CASSHRQGSTGELFF

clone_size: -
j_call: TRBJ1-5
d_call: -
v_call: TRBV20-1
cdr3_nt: TGCAGTGCTAAACCGGGAGGGCTTAGACATCAGCCCCAGCATTTT
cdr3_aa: CSAKPGGLRHQPQHF

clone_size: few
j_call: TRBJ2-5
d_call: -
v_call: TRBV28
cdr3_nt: TGTGCCAGCACCCCGTGGGGGGTGGAGACCCAGTACTTC
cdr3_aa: CASTPWGVETQYF

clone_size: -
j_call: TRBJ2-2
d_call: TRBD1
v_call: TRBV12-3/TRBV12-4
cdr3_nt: TGTGCCAGCAGTTTAGGGGACAGGGAGATCACCGGGGAGCTGTTTTTT
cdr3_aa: CASSLGDREITGELFF

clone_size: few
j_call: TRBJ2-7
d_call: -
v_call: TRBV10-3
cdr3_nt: TGTGCCATCAGTGTCGCGACACCTTCAAGTCACGAGCAGTACTTC
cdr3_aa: CAISVATPSSHEQYF

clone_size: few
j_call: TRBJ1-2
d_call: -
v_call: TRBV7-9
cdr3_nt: TGTGCCAGCAGCCCCCAGGGAGGCCCCTATGGCTACACCTTC
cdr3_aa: CASSPQGGPYGYTF

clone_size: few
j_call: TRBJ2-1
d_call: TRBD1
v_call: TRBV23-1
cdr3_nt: TGCGCCAGCAGTCTTACAGGGGGGATCGCCTACAATGAGCAGTTCTTC
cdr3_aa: CASSLTGGIAYNEQFF

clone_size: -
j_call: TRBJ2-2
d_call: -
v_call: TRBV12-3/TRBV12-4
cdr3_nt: TGTGCCAGCAGTTGGGCAGGGGGACTCACCGGGGAGCTGTTTTTT
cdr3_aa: CASSWAGGLTGELFF

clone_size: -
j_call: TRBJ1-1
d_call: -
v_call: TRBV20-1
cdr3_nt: TGCAGTGCTGCGTTCGCCGGGCCCATGAACACTGAAGCTTTCTTT
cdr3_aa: CSAAFAGPMNTEAFF

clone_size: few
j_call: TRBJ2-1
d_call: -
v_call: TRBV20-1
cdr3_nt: TGCAGTGGCGTAGGACCCGCCGAGCAGTTCTTC
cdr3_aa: CSGVGPAEQFF

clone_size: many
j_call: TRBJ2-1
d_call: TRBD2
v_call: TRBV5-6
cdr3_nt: TGTGCCAGCAGCCCACTTAGCGGGGGGGCTAACAATGAGCAGTTCTTC
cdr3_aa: CASSPLSGGANNEQFF

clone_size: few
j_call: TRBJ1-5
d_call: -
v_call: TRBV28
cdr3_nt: TGTGCCAGCAGTCCTAATGCGAGACAGAACAATCAGCCCCAGCATTTT
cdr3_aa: CASSPNARQNNQPQHF

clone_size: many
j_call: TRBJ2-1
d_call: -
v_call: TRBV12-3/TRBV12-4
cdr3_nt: TGTGCCAGCAGCCCCGATGGGGGCCGCAATGAGCAGTTCTTC
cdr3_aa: CASSPDGGRNEQFF

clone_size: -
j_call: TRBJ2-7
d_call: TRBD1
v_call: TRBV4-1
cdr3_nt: TGCGCCAGCAGCCAAGCCGGGACAGGGGCATACGAGCAGTACTTC
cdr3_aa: CASSQAGTGAYEQYF

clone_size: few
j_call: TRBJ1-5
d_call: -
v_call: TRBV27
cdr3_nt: TGTGCCAGCAGTTCCGGGCTAAGCAATCAGCCCCAGCATTTT
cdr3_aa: CASSSGLSNQPQHF

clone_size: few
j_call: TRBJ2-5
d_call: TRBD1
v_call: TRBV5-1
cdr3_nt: TGCGCCAGCAGCTGGGGCCCTCGGACAGGGGGCCCGGAGACCCAGTACTTC
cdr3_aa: CASSWGPRTGGPETQYF

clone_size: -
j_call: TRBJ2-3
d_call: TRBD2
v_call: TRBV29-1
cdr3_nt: TGCAGCGTTGAAGGGTTGGGGATGACTAGCGGCATCACAGATACGCAGTATTTT
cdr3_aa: CSVEGLGMTSGITDTQYF

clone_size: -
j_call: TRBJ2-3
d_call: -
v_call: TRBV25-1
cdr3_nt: TGTGCCAGCAGTGAGTCAGACCCAGGGGGGGGAGCCCGCACAGATACGCAGTATTTT
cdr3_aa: CASSESDPGGGARTDTQYF

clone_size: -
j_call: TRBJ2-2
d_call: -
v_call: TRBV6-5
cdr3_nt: TGTGCCAGCAGTTACGGCCCAGGGACCGGGGAGCTGTTTTTT
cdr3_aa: CASSYGPGTGELFF

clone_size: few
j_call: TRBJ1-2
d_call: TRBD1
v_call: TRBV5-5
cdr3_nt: TGTGCCAGCAGCTTGCTGACCGGGACAGGCTTAGGCTACACCTTC
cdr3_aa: CASSLLTGTGLGYTF

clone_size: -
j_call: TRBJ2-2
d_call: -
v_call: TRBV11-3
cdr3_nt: TGTGCCAGCAGCCACAGGGACAAGAACACCGGGGAGCTGTTTTTT
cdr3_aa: CASSHRDKNTGELFF

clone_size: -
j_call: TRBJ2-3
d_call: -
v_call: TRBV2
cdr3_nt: TGTGCCAGAACGGTACGGGGGGCTTTCACAGATACGCAGTATTTT
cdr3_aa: CARTVRGAFTDTQYF

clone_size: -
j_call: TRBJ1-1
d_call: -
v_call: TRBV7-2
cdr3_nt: TGTGCCAGCAGCTTAGTAGTTCCCATGAACACTGAAGCTTTCTTT
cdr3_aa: CASSLVVPMNTEAFF

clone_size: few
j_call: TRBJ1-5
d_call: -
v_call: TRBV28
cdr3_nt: TGTGCCAGCAGTTTAATGGGGGGGACCCTGCAGCCCCAGCATTTT
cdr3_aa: CASSLMGGTLQPQHF

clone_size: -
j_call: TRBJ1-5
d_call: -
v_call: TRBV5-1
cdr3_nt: TGCGCCAGCAGCTTGGCCGAACGGGGGAGCAATCAGCCCCAGCATTTT
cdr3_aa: CASSLAERGSNQPQHF

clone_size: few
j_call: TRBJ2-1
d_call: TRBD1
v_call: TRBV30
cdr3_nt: TGTGCCTGGGGTACAGGGGGTGGTGAGCAGTTCTTC
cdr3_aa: CAWGTGGGEQFF

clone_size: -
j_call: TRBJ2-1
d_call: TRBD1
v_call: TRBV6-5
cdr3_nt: TGTGCCAGCAGTTACTCCGGGACAGGGGCAACTGAGCAGTTCTTC
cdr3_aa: CASSYSGTGATEQFF

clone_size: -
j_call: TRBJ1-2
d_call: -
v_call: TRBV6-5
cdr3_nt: TGTGCCAGCAGATCCCACCCGTGGGGCTCTAACTATGGCTACACCTTC
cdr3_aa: CASRSHPWGSNYGYTF

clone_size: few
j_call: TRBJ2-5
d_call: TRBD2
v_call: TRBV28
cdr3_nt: TGTGCCAGCAGCCCCGGGGGTAGCGGGGGGCAGGGGGCCCAGTACTTC
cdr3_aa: CASSPGGSGGQGAQYF

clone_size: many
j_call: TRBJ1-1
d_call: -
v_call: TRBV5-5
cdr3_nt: TGTGCCAGCAGCTCCGGCAGGGAGACTGAAGCTTTCTTT
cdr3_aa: CASSSGRETEAFF

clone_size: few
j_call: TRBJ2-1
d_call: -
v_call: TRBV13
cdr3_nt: TGTGCCAGCAGCCCCCTGGACGAATCCTACAATGAGCAGTTCTTC
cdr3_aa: CASSPLDESYNEQFF

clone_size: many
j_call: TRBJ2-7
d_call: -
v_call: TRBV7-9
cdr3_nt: TGTGCCAGCAGCTTTGAGTCCCCGTCGTACGAGCAGTACTTC
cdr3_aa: CASSFESPSYEQYF